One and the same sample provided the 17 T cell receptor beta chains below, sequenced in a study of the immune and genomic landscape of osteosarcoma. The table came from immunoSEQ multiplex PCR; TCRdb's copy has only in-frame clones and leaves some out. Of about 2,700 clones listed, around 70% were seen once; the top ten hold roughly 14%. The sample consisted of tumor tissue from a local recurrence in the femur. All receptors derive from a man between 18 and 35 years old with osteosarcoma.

CDR3 DNA sequence: TGTGCCAGCAGCTTAATCGGGGCAGCGATTAATGAAAAACTGTTTTTT. The encoded protein is CASSLIGAAINEKLFF. V is TRBV11-2 and J is TRBJ1-4, with a possible D match to TRBD1 (5 bases). Trimming shortened V by 2 bases and J by 4 bases, and 14 bases separated the two germline ends. The CDR3 loop spans 16 amino acids. CDR1 and CDR2 (germline): SGHAT, FQNNGV.

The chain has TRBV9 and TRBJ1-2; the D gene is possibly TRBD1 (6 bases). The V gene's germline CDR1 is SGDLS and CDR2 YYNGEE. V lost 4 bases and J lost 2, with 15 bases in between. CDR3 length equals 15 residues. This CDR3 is CASSPYSGANYGYTF. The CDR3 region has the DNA TGTGCCAGCAGCCCTTACTCAGGGGCAAACTATGGCTACACCTTC.

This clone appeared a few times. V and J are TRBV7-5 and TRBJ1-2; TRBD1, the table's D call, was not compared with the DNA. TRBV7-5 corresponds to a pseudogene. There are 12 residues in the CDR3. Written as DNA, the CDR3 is TGTGTCAGTAGTCAGGGGGCGTATGGCTACACCTTC. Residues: CVSSQGAYGYTF.

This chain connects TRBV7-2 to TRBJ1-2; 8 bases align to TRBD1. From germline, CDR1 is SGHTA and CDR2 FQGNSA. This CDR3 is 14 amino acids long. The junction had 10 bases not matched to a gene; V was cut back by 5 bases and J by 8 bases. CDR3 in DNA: TGTGCCAGCAGCGCCGTGACAGGGGTGAGCGGCTACACCTTC. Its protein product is CASSAVTGVSGYTF.

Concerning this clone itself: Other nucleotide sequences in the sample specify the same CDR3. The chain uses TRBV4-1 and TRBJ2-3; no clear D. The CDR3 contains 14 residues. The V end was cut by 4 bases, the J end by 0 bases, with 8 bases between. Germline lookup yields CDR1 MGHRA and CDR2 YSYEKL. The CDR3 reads CASSPTASTDTQYF. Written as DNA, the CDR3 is TGCGCCAGCAGCCCCACGGCGAGCACAGATACGCAGTATTTT.

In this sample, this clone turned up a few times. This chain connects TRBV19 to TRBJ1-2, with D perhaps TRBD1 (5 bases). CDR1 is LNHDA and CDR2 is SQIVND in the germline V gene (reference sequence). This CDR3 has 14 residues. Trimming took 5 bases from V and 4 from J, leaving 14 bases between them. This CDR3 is CASSLQGSIYGYTF. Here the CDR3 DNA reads TGTGCCAGTAGTCTGCAGGGTTCTATCTATGGCTACACCTTC.

CDR3 amino acids: CASSSDTPYEQYF. The CDR3 nucleotides read TGCGCCAGCAGCTCCGACACCCCCTACGAGCAGTACTTC. This rearrangement joins TRBV5-1 to TRBJ2-7; the D is unclear. Germline-derived CDR1 and CDR2 are SGHRS and YFSETQ. V was cut by 3 bases and J by 2 bases, with 9 bases left in between. The CDR3 spans 13 residues.

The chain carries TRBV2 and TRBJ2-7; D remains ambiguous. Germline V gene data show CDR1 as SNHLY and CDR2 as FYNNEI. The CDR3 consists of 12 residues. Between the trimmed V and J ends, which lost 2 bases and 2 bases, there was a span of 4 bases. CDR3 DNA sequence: TGTGCCAGCAGTGAAAACACCTACGAGCAGTACTTC. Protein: CASSENTYEQYF.

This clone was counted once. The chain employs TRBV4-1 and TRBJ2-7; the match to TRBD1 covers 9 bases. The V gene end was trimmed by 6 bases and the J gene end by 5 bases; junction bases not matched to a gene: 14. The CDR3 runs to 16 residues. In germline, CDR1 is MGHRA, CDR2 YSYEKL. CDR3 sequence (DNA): TGCGCCAGCAGGCAGGAAGACGGACAGGGGTCGGACGAGCAGTACTTC. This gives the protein CASRQEDGQGSDEQYF.

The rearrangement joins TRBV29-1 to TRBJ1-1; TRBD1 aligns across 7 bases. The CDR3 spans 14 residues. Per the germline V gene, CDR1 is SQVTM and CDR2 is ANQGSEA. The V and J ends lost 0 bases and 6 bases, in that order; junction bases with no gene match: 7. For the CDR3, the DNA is TGCAGCGTTGAAGATCAGGGGGGGGTGCCTGAAGCTTTCTTT. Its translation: CSVEDQGGVPEAFF.

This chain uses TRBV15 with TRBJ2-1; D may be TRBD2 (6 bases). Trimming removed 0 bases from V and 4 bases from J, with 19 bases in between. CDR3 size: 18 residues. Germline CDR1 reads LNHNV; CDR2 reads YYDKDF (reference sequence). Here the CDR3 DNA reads TGTGCCACCAGCAGAGATTTGCGGGCGGGATGGATATACAATGAGCAGTTCTTC. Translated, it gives CATSRDLRAGWIYNEQFF.

The CDR3 region has the DNA TGTGCAAGTCTCCACGGGCAGGATCAAGGAAACACCATATATTTT. This encodes CASLHGQDQGNTIYF. The rearrangement links TRBV12-2 to TRBJ1-3. TRBV12-2 is classified as a pseudogene. This CDR3 has 15 residues.

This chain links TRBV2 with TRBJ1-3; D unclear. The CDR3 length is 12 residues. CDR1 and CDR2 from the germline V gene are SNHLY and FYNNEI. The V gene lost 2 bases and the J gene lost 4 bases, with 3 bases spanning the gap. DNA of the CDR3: TGTGCCAGCAGTGAACTGGGAAACACCATATATTTT. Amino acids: CASSELGNTIYF. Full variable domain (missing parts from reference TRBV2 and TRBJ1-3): EPEVTQTPSHQVTQMGQEVILRCVPISNHLYFYWYRQILGQKVEFLVSFYNNEISEKSEIFDDQFSVERPDGSNFTLKIRSTKLEDSAMYFCASSELGNTIYFGEGSWLTVV.

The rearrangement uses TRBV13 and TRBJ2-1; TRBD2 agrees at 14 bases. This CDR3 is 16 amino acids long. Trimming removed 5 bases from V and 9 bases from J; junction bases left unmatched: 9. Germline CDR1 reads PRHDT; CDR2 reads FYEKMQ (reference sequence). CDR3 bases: TGTGCCAGCAGCCCCTACGGGACTAGCGGGGGAGGTGAGCAGTTCTTC. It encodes CASSPYGTSGGGEQFF.

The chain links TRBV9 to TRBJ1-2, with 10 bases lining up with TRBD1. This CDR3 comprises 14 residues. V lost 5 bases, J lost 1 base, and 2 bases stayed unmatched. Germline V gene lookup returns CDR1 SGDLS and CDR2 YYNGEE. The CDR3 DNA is TGTGCCAGCAGGGGACAGGGGAGTAACTATGGCTACACCTTC. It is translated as CASRGQGSNYGYTF.

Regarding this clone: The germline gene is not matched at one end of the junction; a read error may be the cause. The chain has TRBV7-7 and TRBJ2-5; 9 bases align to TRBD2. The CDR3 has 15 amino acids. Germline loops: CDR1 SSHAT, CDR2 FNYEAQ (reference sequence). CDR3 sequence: CASSHLSGGLETQYF. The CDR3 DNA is TGTGCTAGCAGCCACCTCAGCGGGGGGCTCGAGACCCAGTACTTC.

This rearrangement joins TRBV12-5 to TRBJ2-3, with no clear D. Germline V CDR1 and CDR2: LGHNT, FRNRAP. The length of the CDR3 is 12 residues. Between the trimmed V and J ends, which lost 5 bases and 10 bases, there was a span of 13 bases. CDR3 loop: CASGQTEGAQYF. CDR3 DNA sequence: TGTGCTAGTGGTCAGACTGAAGGCGCGCAGTATTTT.